Each of the 28 T cell receptor beta chains below was sequenced from the same sample in a study of blood T cell repertoires in COVID-19. This table comes from immunoSEQ multiplex PCR, and its TCRdb copy is limited to in-frame clones, with some not included. The table has 250,000 to 350,000 clones, about 88% seen once; the top ten hold about 3%. Sequenced: PBMCs or T cells enriched from blood (not recorded which). Source of these receptors: a woman in her fifties or sixties who had recovered from COVID-19.

The chain is built from TRBV6-1 and TRBJ1-2, with TRBD1 identical over 8 bases. V lost 2 bases to trimming and J lost 8 bases; unmatched junction nucleotides: 4. This CDR3 has 13 amino acids. Per germline, CDR1 MNHNS and CDR2 SASEGT. The CDR3 DNA follows: TGTGCCAGCAGTGAACAGGGGGCGCGAGGCTACACCTTC. Its translation is CASSEQGARGYTF.

The CDR3 reads CASSPGYQPQHF. Written as DNA, the CDR3 is TGTGCCAGTAGTCCAGGGTACCAGCCCCAGCATTTT. The chain joins TRBV19 to TRBJ1-5; TRBD1 might be the D (5 bases). The germline V and J ends were trimmed by 5 bases and 7 bases, with 9 bases remaining between them. The CDR3 contains 12 residues. Germline CDR1 reads LNHDA; CDR2 reads SQIVND (reference sequence).

The chain couples TRBV6-4 to TRBJ1-1, with a tentative D call TRBD1 (5 bases). V dropped 5 bases and J dropped 0 bases, with 16 bases sitting between them. The V gene's germline CDR1 is MRHNA and CDR2 SNTAGT. CDR3 size: 16 residues. CDR3 nucleotide sequence: TGTGCCAGCAGTAAAGGGGCCTATGGGATGAACACTGAAGCTTTCTTT. As protein: CASSKGAYGMNTEAFF.

This chain connects TRBV11-2 to TRBJ2-6, with 7 bases matching TRBD1. CDR1 is SGHAT and CDR2 is FQNNGV in the germline V gene. This CDR3 spans 15 amino acids. Unmatched junction bases numbered 4, after V lost 5 bases and J lost 3 bases. CDR3 amino acids: CASSQRTGGANVLTF. The CDR3 DNA reads TGTGCCAGCAGCCAAAGGACAGGTGGGGCCAACGTCCTGACTTTC.

The sample holds a few counts of this clone. This sequence joins TRBV7-3 and TRBJ2-2; D is unresolved. V was pared by 5 bases and J by 1 base, with 8 bases between. CDR1 is SGHTA, CDR2 FQGTGA, per germline. The CDR3 is 14 amino acids. The CDR3 DNA reads as TGTGCCAGCAGCCCCCAACAGAACACCGGGGAGCTGTTTTTT. It is translated as CASSPQQNTGELFF.

The V and J genes are TRBV6-1 and TRBJ1-6; TRBD1 agrees at 8 bases. Germline assignment: CDR1 MNHNS and CDR2 SASEGT. This CDR3 spans 15 amino acids. J gave up 7 bases and V 3 bases, and 5 bases lay outside the gene matches. Here the CDR3 reads CASSDRTGGNSPLHF. The DNA for the CDR3 is TGTGCCAGCAGTGATCGCACAGGGGGGAATTCACCCCTCCACTTT.

The chain is built from TRBV3-1 (or the pseudogene TRBV3-2) and TRBJ1-1; D might be TRBD1 (6 bases). The CDR3 extends over 16 amino acids. Trimming took off 1 base at V and 1 base at J, with 13 bases between the two ends. Per the germline V gene, CDR1 is LGHDT and CDR2 is YNNKEL (reference sequence). CDR3 region: CASSQGQGLRNTEAFF. The CDR3 DNA follows: TGTGCCAGCAGCCAAGGGCAGGGGCTAAGGAACACTGAAGCTTTCTTT.

The rearrangement joins TRBV12-3 or TRBV12-4 to TRBJ2-7; D is possibly TRBD2 (5 bases). Trimming shortened V by 6 bases and J by 4 bases, and 10 bases separated the two germline ends. CDR3 length: 12 amino acids. The CDR3 DNA sequence: TGTGCCAGCAGCGCCTCGGGGTACGAGCAGTACTTC. Translating gives CASSASGYEQYF.

The gene calls are TRBV7-2 and TRBJ2-3; D might be TRBD2 (7 bases). The CDR3 is 17 amino acids. V lost 6 bases and J 4 bases, leaving 23 bases between the germline ends. Germline V lookup: CDR1 SGHTA, CDR2 FQGNSA. The CDR3 loop is CASRLGGAGGGPDTQYF. In DNA, the CDR3 is TGTGCCAGCAGACTTGGGGGGGCGGGCGGAGGGCCAGATACGCAGTATTTT.

This chain links TRBV6-2 or TRBV6-3 with TRBJ2-1; 7 nucleotides align to TRBD2. This CDR3 has 19 amino acids. Looked up from germline, CDR1 is MNHEY and CDR2 is SVGEGT. Germline trimming cut 5 bases from V and 1 base from J; bases unmatched to any gene: 17. The CDR3 is CASSSASAGVLSSYNEQFF. Written as DNA, the CDR3 is TGTGCCAGCAGTAGTGCTAGCGCGGGGGTACTATCTTCCTACAATGAGCAGTTCTTC.

In its sample, this clone was seen a few times. The chain links TRBV6-5 to TRBJ1-3; 8 positions match TRBD1. Germline V gene data show CDR1 as MNHEY and CDR2 as SVGAGI. This CDR3 spans 14 amino acids. The V and J ends lost 10 bases and 2 bases, in that order; junction bases with no gene match: 7. The DNA of the CDR3 is TGTGCCACACATCAGGGGGCTGCTGGAAACACCATATATTTT. It specifies CATHQGAAGNTIYF.

This clone was counted a few times. The rearrangement joins TRBV6-5 to TRBJ1-6, with 9 bases lining up with TRBD1. CDR1 is MNHEY and CDR2 is SVGAGI in the germline V gene. This CDR3 region has 14 residues. The ends lost 6 bases at V and 4 bases at J; junction bases unmatched: 1. The chain's CDR3 is CASRTGGYNSPLHF. In nucleotides, the CDR3 is TGTGCCAGCAGGACAGGGGGTTATAATTCACCCCTCCACTTT.

The chain uses TRBV3-1 (or the pseudogene TRBV3-2) and TRBJ1-1; no definite D call. Trimming took off 4 bases at V and 0 bases at J, with 12 bases between the two ends. Germline values: CDR1 LGHDT, CDR2 YNNKEL (reference sequence). The CDR3 extends over 15 amino acids. The CDR3 protein is CASSPVARLNTEAFF. In nucleotides, the CDR3 is TGTGCCAGCAGCCCCGTGGCCCGATTGAACACTGAAGCTTTCTTT.

A single count supports this clone. This chain uses TRBV5-8 with TRBJ2-7, with D perhaps TRBD1 (5 bases). Deletions cut 4 bases from V and 2 bases from J, with 13 bases between. This CDR3 is built from 14 residues. Per the germline V gene, CDR1 is SGHTS and CDR2 is YDEGEE. For the CDR3, the DNA is TGTGCCAGCAGCGAAACAGGTCTCACCTACGAGCAGTACTTC. Amino acids: CASSETGLTYEQYF.

The chain carries TRBV6-4 and TRBJ2-2; D possibly corresponds to TRBD2 (6 bases). This CDR3 has 15 residues. Germline values: CDR1 MRHNA, CDR2 SNTAGT. Between the trimmed V and J ends, which lost 3 bases and 5 bases, there was a span of 13 bases. DNA for the CDR3: TGTGCCAGCAGTGAACGACTAGACTTGACCGGGGAGCTGTTTTTT. This translates into CASSERLDLTGELFF.

The chain recombines TRBV20-1 with TRBJ1-4, with D unclear. Germline CDR1 reads DFQATT; CDR2 reads SNEGSKA (reference sequence). The CDR3 loop spans 13 amino acids. V dropped 3 bases and J dropped 7 bases, with 12 bases sitting between them. CDR3 DNA sequence: TGCAGTGCTAGTCAAAACAACGCTGAAAAACTGTTTTTT. This sequence encodes CSASQNNAEKLFF.

This clone showed up just once. This chain connects TRBV3-1 (or the pseudogene TRBV3-2) to TRBJ2-7; 8 nucleotides match TRBD2. The CDR3 has 14 amino acids. V lost 4 bases to trimming and J lost 5 bases; unmatched junction nucleotides: 7. CDR1 is LGHDT, CDR2 YNNKEL, per germline (reference sequence). In DNA, the CDR3 is TGTGCCAGCAGCCTTCTTAGCGGGAAGCACGAGCAGTACTTC. Translation: CASSLLSGKHEQYF.

The gene calls are TRBV3-1 (or the pseudogene TRBV3-2) and TRBJ2-5; 11 bases are a match to TRBD1. Germline assignment: CDR1 LGHDT and CDR2 YNNKEL (reference sequence). The length of the CDR3 is 17 residues. Trimming at V came to 0 bases and at J to 5 bases, leaving 8 bases not matched to a gene. As DNA, the CDR3 is TGTGCCAGCAGCCAAGAAATCGGACAGGGGGCGAGGGAGACCCAGTACTTC. It specifies CASSQEIGQGARETQYF.

The chain carries TRBV27 and TRBJ1-2; D not resolved. CDR3 size: 13 residues. Trimming pared 2 bases from V and 4 bases from J, leaving 8 bases between. The germline gives CDR1 MNHEY, CDR2 SMNVEV (reference sequence). Here the CDR3 reads CASSLSVSYGYTF. DNA of the CDR3: TGTGCCAGCAGTTTAAGCGTGAGCTATGGCTACACCTTC.

The rearrangement uses TRBV4-3 and TRBJ2-3, with 7 bases matching TRBD1. Germline V gives CDR1 LGHNA, CDR2 YSLEER. With V trimmed by 0 bases and J by 2 bases, 8 bases remained unmatched. CDR3 size: 17 residues. The CDR3 DNA sequence: TGCGCCAGCAGCCAAGATAAAATCGGGACAGACACAGATACGCAGTATTTT. Translation: CASSQDKIGTDTDTQYF.

This sequence joins TRBV24-1 and TRBJ2-3; no clear D gene. The V and J ends lost 4 bases and 2 bases respectively, with 9 bases between them. Germline CDR1 reads KGHDR; CDR2 reads SFDVKD. The CDR3 covers 14 residues. CDR3 DNA: TGTGCCACCAGTGACAAGCGATTCACAGATACGCAGTATTTT. Translated: CATSDKRFTDTQYF.

This clone came up once. The chain recombines TRBV18 with TRBJ2-1, with a weak D call TRBD2 (6 bases). The germline V gene has CDR1 KGHSH and CDR2 LQKENI. The length of the CDR3 is 14 residues. V was cut by 3 bases and J by 8 bases, with 14 bases left in between. The CDR3 loop reads CASSPGGARDEQFF. In nucleotides, the CDR3 is TGTGCCAGCTCACCCGGCGGGGCTCGGGATGAGCAGTTCTTC.

The chain combines TRBV7-2 with TRBJ1-4, with D perhaps matching TRBD1 (5 bases). Trimming took 0 bases from V and 4 from J, leaving 9 bases between them. Germline CDR1 SGHTA, CDR2 FQGNSA. The CDR3 runs to 15 residues. In DNA form, the CDR3 reads TGTGCCAGCAGCTTAGCAGGGGTCTTTAATGAAAAACTGTTTTTT. Translating gives CASSLAGVFNEKLFF.

The chain recombines TRBV6-2 or TRBV6-3 with TRBJ2-3, with 8 bases fitting TRBD2. Germline CDR1 and CDR2: MNHEY and SVGEGT. After removal of 4 bases from V and 2 bases from J, the junction contained 14 bases not matched to a gene. The CDR3 contains 18 residues. For the CDR3, the DNA is TGTGCCAGCAGTTCATTCAATTCACTAGCGGCGTTCACAGATACGCAGTATTTT. As protein: CASSSFNSLAAFTDTQYF.

This sequence joins TRBV25-1 and TRBJ2-1; TRBD1 agrees at 10 bases. Germline V gene sequence: CDR1 MGHDK, CDR2 SYGVNS. V gave up 7 bases and J gave up 7 bases; unmatched junction bases: 7. This CDR3 region has 14 residues. CDR3 protein: CASIRTGGRNEQFF. The CDR3 DNA reads TGTGCCAGCATTCGGACAGGGGGAAGAAATGAGCAGTTCTTC. Full variable domain (remainder filled in from reference TRBV25-1 and TRBJ2-1): EADIYQTPRYLVIGTGKKITLECSQTMGHDKMYWYQQDPGMELHLIHYSYGVNSTEKGDLSSESTVSRIRTEHFPLTLESARPSHTSQYLCASIRTGGRNEQFFGPGTRLTVL.

This chain joins TRBV18 and TRBJ2-7, with 7 bases identical to TRBD2. Trimming at V came to 3 bases and at J to 2 bases, leaving 4 bases not matched to a gene. The CDR3 has 14 residues. Germline-derived CDR1 and CDR2 are KGHSH and LQKENI. The CDR3, as DNA: TGTGCCAGCTCACCCGGACTAGGGGCCTACGAGCAGTACTTC. Protein product: CASSPGLGAYEQYF.

The V call is TRBV6-5, the J call TRBJ1-5, with D perhaps matching TRBD1 (5 bases). V was trimmed by 5 bases and J by 2 bases, leaving 13 bases between them. CDR1 is MNHEY and CDR2 is SVGAGI in the germline V gene. CDR3 length equals 15 residues. CDR3 loop: CASSKTSGGNQPQHF. In DNA, the CDR3 is TGTGCCAGCAGTAAAACCTCGGGGGGCAATCAGCCCCAGCATTTT.

V gene TRBV5-5 combines with J gene TRBJ2-3, with a possible D match to TRBD1 (6 bases). Between the trimmed V and J ends, which lost 3 bases and 3 bases, there was a span of 14 bases. The CDR3 spans 15 residues. Germline CDR1 SGHKS, CDR2 YYEKEE (reference sequence). The CDR3 bases are TGTGCCAGCAGCTCCTCAGGGGATAGAACAGATACGCAGTATTTT. Protein sequence: CASSSSGDRTDTQYF.